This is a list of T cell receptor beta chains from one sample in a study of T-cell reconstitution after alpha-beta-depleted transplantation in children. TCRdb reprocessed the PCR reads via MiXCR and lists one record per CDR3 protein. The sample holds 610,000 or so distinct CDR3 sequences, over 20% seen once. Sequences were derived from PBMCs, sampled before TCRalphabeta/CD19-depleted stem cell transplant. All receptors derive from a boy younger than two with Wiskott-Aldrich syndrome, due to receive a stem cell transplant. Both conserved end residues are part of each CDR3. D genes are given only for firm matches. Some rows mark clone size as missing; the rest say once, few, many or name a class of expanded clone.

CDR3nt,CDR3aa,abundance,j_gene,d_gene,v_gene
TGTGCCAGCAGTTACGGGGGGATGCGTACTAACTATGGCTACACCTTC,CASSYGGMRTNYGYTF,NA,TRBJ1-2,NA,TRBV6-5
TGCGCCAGCAGCTTGCGCGCAACTAATGAAAAACTGTTTTTT,CASSLRATNEKLFF,many,TRBJ1-4,NA,TRBV12-3/TRBV12-4
TGTGCCAGCAGTCCCGGACAGGGTACTGGTGGCTACACCTTC,CASSPGQGTGGYTF,NA,TRBJ1-2,TRBD1,TRBV28
TGTGCCAGCAGTCCGACGGCAGGGGGAATTCAGCCCCGGCATTTT,CASSPTAGGIQPRHF,NA,TRBJ1-5,TRBD1,TRBV12-3/TRBV12-4
TGTGCCAGCAGCCCCGGGACTTATACGCAGTATTTT,CASSPGTYTQYF,NA,TRBJ2-3,NA,TRBV6-6
TGTGCCAGCAGTTTTGGGGCTAATTCACCCCTCCACTTT,CASSFGANSPLHF,few,TRBJ1-6,NA,TRBV27
TGCGCCAGCAACTTCGGACAGGGGGCACCCCTCTATGGCTACACCTTC,CASNFGQGAPLYGYTF,few,TRBJ1-2,TRBD1,TRBV4-1
TGTGCCAACGGGGGCTACTATGGCTACACCTTC,CANGGYYGYTF,many,TRBJ1-2,NA,TRBV27
TGTGCCAGCAGCTCAGGCGGGAAAGGGGAAGAGACCCAGTACTTC,CASSSGGKGEETQYF,NA,TRBJ2-5,NA,TRBV7-2
TGTGCCAGCTCACCCCTGGGGGGGGCAGGGGAGCAGTACTTC,CASSPLGGAGEQYF,few,TRBJ2-7,NA,TRBV18
TGCGCCAGCAGCTTGGCCGGGGCAGCTAGGGATACGCAGTATTTT,CASSLAGAARDTQYF,NA,TRBJ2-3,NA,TRBV5-1
TGTGCCAGCAGTGATCGGCTAGCGGCGTTCTCCAATGAGCAGTTCTTC,CASSDRLAAFSNEQFF,NA,TRBJ2-1,TRBD2,TRBV2
TGTGCCAGCAGCTTAGGATTGTCGATTAGCAAGACCCAGTACTTC,CASSLGLSISKTQYF,few,TRBJ2-5,NA,TRBV11-2
TGCGCCAGCAGCCGGAGCGGAACCACAGATACGCAGTATTTT,CASSRSGTTDTQYF,NA,TRBJ2-3,NA,TRBV5-1
TGTGCCAGCACCGAACACCACGTTGGAAACACCATATATTTT,CASTEHHVGNTIYF,few,TRBJ1-3,NA,TRBV6-1
TGTGCCAGCACCCCAAGGGCTAGCGGTAGCTCCTACAATGAGCAGTTCTTC,CASTPRASGSSYNEQFF,NA,TRBJ2-1,TRBD2,TRBV7-2
TGTGCCATCAGTGGGGACTCCTACAATGAGCAGTTCTTC,CAISGDSYNEQFF,few,TRBJ2-1,NA,TRBV10-3
TGTGCCAGCATCCCGGGGAGATGGGGCTATGGCTACACCTTC,CASIPGRWGYGYTF,NA,TRBJ1-2,NA,TRBV6-1
TGCGCCAGCAGTAGGGCCACGGATTCAAACATTCAGTACTTC,CASSRATDSNIQYF,NA,TRBJ2-4,NA,TRBV5-1
TGCGCCAGCAGCTTGACCAGTACCTACGAGCAGTACTTC,CASSLTSTYEQYF,many,TRBJ2-7,NA,TRBV5-1
TGTGCCAGCACACATCGGAACACTGAAGCTTTCTTT,CASTHRNTEAFF,NA,TRBJ1-1,NA,TRBV12-3/TRBV12-4
TGTGCCAGCAGCGTTCCCGGGACAGGGTACGATGAGCAGTTCTTC,CASSVPGTGYDEQFF,NA,TRBJ2-1,TRBD1,TRBV9